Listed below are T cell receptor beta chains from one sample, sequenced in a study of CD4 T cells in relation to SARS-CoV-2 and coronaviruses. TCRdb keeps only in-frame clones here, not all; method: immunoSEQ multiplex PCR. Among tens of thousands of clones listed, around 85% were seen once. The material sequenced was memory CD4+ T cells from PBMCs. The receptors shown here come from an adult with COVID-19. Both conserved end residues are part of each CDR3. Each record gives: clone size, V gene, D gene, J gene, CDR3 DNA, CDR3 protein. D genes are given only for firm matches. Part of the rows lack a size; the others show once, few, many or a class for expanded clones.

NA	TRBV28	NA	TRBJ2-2	TGTGCCAGCAGAAGCCAAATAGACGCGAACACCGGGGAGCTGTTTTTT	CASRSQIDANTGELFF
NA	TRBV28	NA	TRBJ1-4	TGTGCCAGCAAAACCACAGAGGGGGTCACAACTAATGAAAAACTGTTTTTT	CASKTTEGVTTNEKLFF
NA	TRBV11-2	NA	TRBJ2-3	TGTGCCAGCAGCTTCCGCAGGGGGGGCACAGATACGCAGTATTTT	CASSFRRGGTDTQYF
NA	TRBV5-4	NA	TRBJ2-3	TGTGCCAGCAGCTTGGCCTTTGGAGATACGCAGTATTTT	CASSLAFGDTQYF
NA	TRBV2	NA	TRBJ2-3	TGTGCCAGCAGTGTTGACAGGGAGGGCACAGATACGCAGTATTTT	CASSVDREGTDTQYF
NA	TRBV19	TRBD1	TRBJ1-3	TGTGCCAGTAGTATTCAGGGACAGACCTACTCTGGAAACACCATATATTTT	CASSIQGQTYSGNTIYF
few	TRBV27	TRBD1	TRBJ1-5	TGTGCCAGCAGCATTGACAGGGGGAATCAGCCCCAGCATTTT	CASSIDRGNQPQHF
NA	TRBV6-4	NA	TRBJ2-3	TGTGCCAGCAGTGACTCGGTACAGTCTAACACAGATACGCAGTATTTT	CASSDSVQSNTDTQYF
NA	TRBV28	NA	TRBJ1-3	TGTGCCAGCAGTTTTGGTCCCCCCTCTGGAAACACCATATATTTT	CASSFGPPSGNTIYF
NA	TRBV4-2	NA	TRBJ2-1	TGTGCCAGCAGCCAGCAACACGCTAGGCTCGGGTATCACAATGAGCAGTTCTTC	CASSQQHARLGYHNEQFF
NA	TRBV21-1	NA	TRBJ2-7	TGTGCCAGCAGCAACCTAGCTGCCGACGAGCAGTACTTC	CASSNLAADEQYF
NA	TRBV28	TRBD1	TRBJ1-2	TGTGCCAGCAGTTCGGGCAGGGGGTTGGGCTACACCTTC	CASSSGRGLGYTF
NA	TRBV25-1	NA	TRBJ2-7	TGTGCCAGCAGTGACAGCGTCTACGAGCAGTACTTC	CASSDSVYEQYF
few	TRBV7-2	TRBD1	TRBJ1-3	TGTGCCAGCAGCTTAGGAGGGTACAGGGGCCGTTCCGGAAACACCATATATTTT	CASSLGGYRGRSGNTIYF
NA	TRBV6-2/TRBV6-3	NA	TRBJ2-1	TGTGCCAGCAGTTACAAACAAGGGAGAGCTTTTTACAATGAGCAGTTCTTC	CASSYKQGRAFYNEQFF
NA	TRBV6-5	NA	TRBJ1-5	TGTGCCAGCAGCTTCATGACGGCAAATCAGCCCCAGCATTTT	CASSFMTANQPQHF
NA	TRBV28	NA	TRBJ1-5	TGTGCCAGTGGCGGTCAGCCCCAGCATTTT	CASGGQPQHF
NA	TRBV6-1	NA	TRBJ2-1	TGTGCCAGCAGTGAATACAGGGCAAATGACAATGAGCAGTTCTTC	CASSEYRANDNEQFF
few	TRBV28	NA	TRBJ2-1	TGTGCCCTCCCACGAGACAATGAGCAGTTCTTC	CALPRDNEQFF
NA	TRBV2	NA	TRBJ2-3	TGTGCCAGCAGCGGAGAGGGGTCAGATACGCAGTATTTT	CASSGEGSDTQYF
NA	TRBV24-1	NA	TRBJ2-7	TGTGCCACCAGTAACCCACGACCACCATACGAGCAGTACTTC	CATSNPRPPYEQYF
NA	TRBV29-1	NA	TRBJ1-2	TGCAGCGTTCCCGCAGGGAGCTATGGCTACACCTTC	CSVPAGSYGYTF
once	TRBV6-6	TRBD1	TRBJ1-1	TGTGCCAGCAGCTCAAATACAGGGGGGGGCGGGGAAGCTTTCTTT	CASSSNTGGGGEAFF
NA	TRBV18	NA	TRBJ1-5	TGTGCCAGCTCACCACCGTTCGGCCAGGTCCAGCCCCAGCATTTT	CASSPPFGQVQPQHF
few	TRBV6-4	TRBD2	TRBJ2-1	TGTGCCAGCAGTGACTCTAGCGGGAGTTACAATGAGCAGTTCTTC	CASSDSSGSYNEQFF
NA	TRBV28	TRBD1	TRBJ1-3	TGTGCCAGCAGTTTTTTATCGCCACTAAAGAGGACAGGGGGTTCTGGAAACACCATATATTTT	CASSFLSPLKRTGGSGNTIYF
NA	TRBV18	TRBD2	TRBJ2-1	TGTGCCAGCTCACAAGGGACTAGCGGGAGGCGCGATGAGCAGTTCTTC	CASSQGTSGRRDEQFF
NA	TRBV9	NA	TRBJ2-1	TGTGCCAGCAGCGTAGGGGTGACTACCCTAGCCTACAATGAGCAGTTCTTC	CASSVGVTTLAYNEQFF
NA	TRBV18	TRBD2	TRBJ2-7	TGTGCCAGCTCACCAGGGCTAGCGGCCCACTACGAGCAGTACTTC	CASSPGLAAHYEQYF
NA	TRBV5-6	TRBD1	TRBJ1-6	TGTGCCAGCAGCTTGGATAGGACAGGATATTCACCCCTCCACTTT	CASSLDRTGYSPLHF
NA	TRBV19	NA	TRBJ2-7	TGTGCCAGTAGTTCTGGCGGCTCCATGGCGGCACTTACCTACGAGCAGTACTTC	CASSSGGSMAALTYEQYF
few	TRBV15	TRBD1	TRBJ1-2	TGTGCCACCAGCAGGGCAGGGGGCCAACGCCACACCTTC	CATSRAGGQRHTF
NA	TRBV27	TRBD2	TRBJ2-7	TGTGCCACCCGGACTAGCGGATACGAGCAGTACTTC	CATRTSGYEQYF
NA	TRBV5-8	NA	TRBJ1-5	TGTGCCAGCAGCTTGGAAGGTGGTCAGCCCCAGCATTTT	CASSLEGGQPQHF
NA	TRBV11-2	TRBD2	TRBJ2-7	TGTGCCAGCAGCATCTATACCGGGACTAGCGCCATCTACGAGCAGTACTTC	CASSIYTGTSAIYEQYF
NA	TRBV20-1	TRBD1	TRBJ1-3	TGCAGTGCTAGTGCGCTCCGGGACAGGGGGCGTTTATCTGGAAACACCATATATTTT	CSASALRDRGRLSGNTIYF